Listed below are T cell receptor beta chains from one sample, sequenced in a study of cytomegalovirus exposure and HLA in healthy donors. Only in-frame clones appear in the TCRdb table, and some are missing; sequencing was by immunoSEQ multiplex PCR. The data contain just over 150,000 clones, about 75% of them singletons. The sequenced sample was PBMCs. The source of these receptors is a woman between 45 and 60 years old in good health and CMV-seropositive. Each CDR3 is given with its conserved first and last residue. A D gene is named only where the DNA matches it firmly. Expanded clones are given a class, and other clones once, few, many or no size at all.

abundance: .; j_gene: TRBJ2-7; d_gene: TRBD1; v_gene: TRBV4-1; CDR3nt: TGCGCCAGCAGCCAGGGACAGGGGGCAGGGTCCGAGCAGTACTTC; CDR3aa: CASSQGQGAGSEQYF
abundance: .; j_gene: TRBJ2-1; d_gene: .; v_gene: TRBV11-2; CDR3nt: TGTGCCAGCAGCCCCAATTTCGCAGGTTTGGGTGAGCAGTTCTTC; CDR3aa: CASSPNFAGLGEQFF
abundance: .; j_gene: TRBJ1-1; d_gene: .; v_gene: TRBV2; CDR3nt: TGTGCCAGCAGTGAAGGGGGAGACACTGAAGCTTTCTTT; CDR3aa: CASSEGGDTEAFF
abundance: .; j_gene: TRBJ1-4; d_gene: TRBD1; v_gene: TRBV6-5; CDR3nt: TGTGCCAGCAGTTACGGCCTTGGACAGGGGAATGAAAAACTGTTTTTT; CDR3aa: CASSYGLGQGNEKLFF
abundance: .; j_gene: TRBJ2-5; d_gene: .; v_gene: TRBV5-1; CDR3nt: TGCGCCTCTGGGTTAGGGGGACAAGAGACCCAGTACTTC; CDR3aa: CASGLGGQETQYF
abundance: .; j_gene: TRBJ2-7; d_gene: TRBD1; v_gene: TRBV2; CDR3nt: TGTGCCATTCGACGCGGGACAGGGTTCGGCGAGCAGTACTTC; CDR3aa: CAIRRGTGFGEQYF
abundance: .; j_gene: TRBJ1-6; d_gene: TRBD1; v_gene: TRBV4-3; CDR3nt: TGCGCCAGCAGCCAAGAGTGGAGGACAGGGCAAACCTATAATTCACCCCTCCACTTT; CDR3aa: CASSQEWRTGQTYNSPLHF
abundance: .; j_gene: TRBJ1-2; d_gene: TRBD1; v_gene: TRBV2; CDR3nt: TGTGCCAGCAGTGAAGCGCCCTCGACAGGGCCTTTGGGCTACACCTTC; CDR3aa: CASSEAPSTGPLGYTF
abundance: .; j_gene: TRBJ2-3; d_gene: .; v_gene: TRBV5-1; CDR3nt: TGCGCCAGCACGACCTTAACAGGGAACCTCACAGATACGCAGTATTTT; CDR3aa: CASTTLTGNLTDTQYF
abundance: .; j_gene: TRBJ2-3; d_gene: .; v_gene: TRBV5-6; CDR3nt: TGTGCCAGCAGCTTGGGGACAGTTATCTACACAGATACGCAGTATTTT; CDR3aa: CASSLGTVIYTDTQYF
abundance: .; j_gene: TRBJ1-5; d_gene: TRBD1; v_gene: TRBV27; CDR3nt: TGTGCCAGCAGTCTCAGGGGGCGTTTAAATCAGCCCCAGCATTTT; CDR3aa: CASSLRGRLNQPQHF
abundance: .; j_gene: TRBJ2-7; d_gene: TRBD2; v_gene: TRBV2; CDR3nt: TGTGCCAGCACCCAACTAGCGGGAGGTTCCTACGAGCAGTACTTC; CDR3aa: CASTQLAGGSYEQYF
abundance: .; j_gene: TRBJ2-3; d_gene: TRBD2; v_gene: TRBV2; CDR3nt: TGTGCCAGCAGAGCGGGAGCTAGCACAGATACGCAGTATTTT; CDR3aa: CASRAGASTDTQYF
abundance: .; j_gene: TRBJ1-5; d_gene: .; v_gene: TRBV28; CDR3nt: TGTGCCAGCAGTTCCTATCAGCCCCAGCATTTT; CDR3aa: CASSSYQPQHF
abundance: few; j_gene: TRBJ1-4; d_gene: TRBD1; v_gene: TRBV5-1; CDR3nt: TGCGCCAGCAGCTCCGCGGACAGGGCGAGTGAAAAACTGTTTTTT; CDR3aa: CASSSADRASEKLFF
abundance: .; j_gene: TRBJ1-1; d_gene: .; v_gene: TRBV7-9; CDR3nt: TGTGCCGTGCGGGGTTTGAACACTGAAGCTTTCTTT; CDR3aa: CAVRGLNTEAFF
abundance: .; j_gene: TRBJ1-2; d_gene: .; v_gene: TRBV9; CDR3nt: TGTGCCAGCAGCGTATTGACGGGGGGCTACACCTTC; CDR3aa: CASSVLTGGYTF
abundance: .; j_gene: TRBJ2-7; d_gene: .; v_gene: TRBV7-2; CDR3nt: TGTGCCAGCAGCTTAACCCGGGACACTTCCTACGAGCAGTACTTC; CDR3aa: CASSLTRDTSYEQYF
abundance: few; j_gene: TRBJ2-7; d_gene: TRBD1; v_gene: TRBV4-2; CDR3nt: TGTGCCAGCAGCCAGGGAATAGGACAGGCAGCCTACGAGCAGTACTTC; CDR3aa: CASSQGIGQAAYEQYF
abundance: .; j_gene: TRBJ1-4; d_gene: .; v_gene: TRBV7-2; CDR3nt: TGTGCCAGCAGCTTAAACAGGAATGAAAAACTGTTTTTT; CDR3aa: CASSLNRNEKLFF